Sequencing of this T cell receptor beta chain was carried out in a study of T-cell memory formation after mild COVID-19. V gave up 4 bases and J gave up 5 bases; unmatched junction bases: 12. In germline, CDR1 is LGHNA, CDR2 YNFKEQ. The CDR3 has 17 residues. A single record per CDR3 protein comes from TCRdb applying MiXCR to the 5' RACE reads. The sample lists 120,000 to 150,000 distinct CDR3 sequences; about 14% were seen once. The material sequenced was PBMCs or a T cell subset sorted from them (not recorded which). The gene calls are TRBV4-2 and TRBJ2-1; 9 nucleotides line up with TRBD2. The clonotype originates from an adult woman who had mild COVID-19 (a few samples of this study predate the infection). Cell type and time point are not known. The CDR3 DNA is TGTGCCAGCAGCCTCCTAGTTGGACTAGCGACCGACAATGAGCAGTTCTTC. The encoded protein is CASSLLVGLATDNEQFF.